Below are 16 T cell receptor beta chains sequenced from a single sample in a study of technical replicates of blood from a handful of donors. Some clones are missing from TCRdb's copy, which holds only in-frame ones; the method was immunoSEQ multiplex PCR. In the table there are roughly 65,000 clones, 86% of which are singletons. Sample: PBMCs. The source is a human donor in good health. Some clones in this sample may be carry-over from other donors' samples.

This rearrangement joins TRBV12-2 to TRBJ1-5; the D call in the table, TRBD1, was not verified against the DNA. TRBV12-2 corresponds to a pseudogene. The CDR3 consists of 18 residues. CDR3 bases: TGTGCAAGTCGCGGAGGCCCCCCTTCAGGGGGTATCAATCAGCCCCAGCATTTT. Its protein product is CASRGGPPSGGINQPQHF.

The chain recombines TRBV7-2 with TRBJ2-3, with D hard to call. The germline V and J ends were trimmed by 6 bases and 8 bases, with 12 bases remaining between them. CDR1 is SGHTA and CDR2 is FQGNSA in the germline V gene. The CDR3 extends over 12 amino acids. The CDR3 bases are TGTGCCAGCAGTATCCAAAGGAGTACGCAGTATTTT. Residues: CASSIQRSTQYF.

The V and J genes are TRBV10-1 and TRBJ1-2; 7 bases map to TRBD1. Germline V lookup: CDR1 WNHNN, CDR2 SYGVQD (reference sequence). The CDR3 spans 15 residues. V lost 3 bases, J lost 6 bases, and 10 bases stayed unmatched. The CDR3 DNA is TGCGCCAGCAGTGAACCCGACAGGGAGGAGGATGGCTACACCTTC. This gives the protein CASSEPDREEDGYTF.

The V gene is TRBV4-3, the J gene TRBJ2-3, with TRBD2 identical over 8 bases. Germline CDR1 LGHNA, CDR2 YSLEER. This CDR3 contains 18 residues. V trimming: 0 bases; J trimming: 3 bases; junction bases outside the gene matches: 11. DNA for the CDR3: TGCGCCAGCAGCCAAGAATTCTCCGGGAGGGCCGGGACAGATACGCAGTATTTT. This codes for CASSQEFSGRAGTDTQYF.

CDR3 residues: CATSRVLSQDEQYF. The CDR3 DNA reads TGTGCCACCAGCAGAGTGCTGTCTCAGGACGAGCAGTACTTC. J is TRBJ2-7 and V is TRBV15; no clear D. V was cut by 1 base and J by 5 bases, with 12 bases left in between. CDR1 and CDR2 (germline): LNHNV, YYDKDF (reference sequence). The CDR3 consists of 14 residues.

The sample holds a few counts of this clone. The CDR3 protein is CAWSGYLDHGYTF. The CDR3 DNA reads TGTGCCTGGTCGGGGTATTTGGACCATGGCTACACCTTC. The chain joins TRBV30 to TRBJ1-2; D remains ambiguous. Looked up from germline, CDR1 is GTSNPN and CDR2 is SVGIG (reference sequence). V was trimmed by 5 bases and J by 6 bases, leaving 16 bases between them. This CDR3 comprises 13 residues.

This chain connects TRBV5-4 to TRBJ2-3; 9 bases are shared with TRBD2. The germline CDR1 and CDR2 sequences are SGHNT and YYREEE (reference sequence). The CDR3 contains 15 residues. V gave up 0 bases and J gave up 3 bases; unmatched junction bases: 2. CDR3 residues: CASSLGGRETDTQYF. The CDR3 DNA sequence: TGTGCCAGCAGCTTGGGCGGGAGGGAAACAGATACGCAGTATTTT.

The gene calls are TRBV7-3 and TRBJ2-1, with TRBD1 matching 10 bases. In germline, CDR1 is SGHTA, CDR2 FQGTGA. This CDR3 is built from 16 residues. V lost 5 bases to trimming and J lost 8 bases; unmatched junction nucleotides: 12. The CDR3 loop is CASSRETGTGEDEQFF. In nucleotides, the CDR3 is TGTGCCAGCAGCAGAGAAACGGGGACAGGGGAGGATGAGCAGTTCTTC. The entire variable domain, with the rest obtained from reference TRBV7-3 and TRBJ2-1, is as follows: GAGVSQTPSNKVTEKGKYVELRCDPISGHTALYWYRQSLGQGPEFLIYFQGTGAADDSGLPNDRFFAVRPEGSVSTLKIQRTERGDSAVYLCASSRETGTGEDEQFFGPGTRLTVL.

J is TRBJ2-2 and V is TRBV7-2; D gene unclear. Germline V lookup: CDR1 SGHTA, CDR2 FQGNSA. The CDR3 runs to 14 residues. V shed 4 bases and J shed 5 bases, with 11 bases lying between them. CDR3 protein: CASSSSTQTGELFF. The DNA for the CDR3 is TGTGCCAGCAGCTCATCGACTCAGACCGGGGAGCTGTTTTTT.

CDR3 nucleotide sequence: TGTGCCAGTAGTTTGGCGGGCAGGGGGCCGGAGGCTGAAGCTTTCTTT. Its protein is CASSLAGRGPEAEAFF. The chain is built from TRBV19 and TRBJ1-1, with 8 bases that match TRBD1. CDR3 length: 16 residues. The ends lost 5 bases at V and 6 bases at J; junction bases unmatched: 14. Germline V gene sequence: CDR1 LNHDA, CDR2 SQIVND (reference sequence).

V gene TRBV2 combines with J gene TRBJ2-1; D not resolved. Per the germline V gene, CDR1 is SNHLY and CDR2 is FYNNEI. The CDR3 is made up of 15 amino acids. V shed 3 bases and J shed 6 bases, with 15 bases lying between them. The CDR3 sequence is CASSDRVGLSNEQFF. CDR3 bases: TGTGCCAGCAGTGACCGGGTAGGTCTTAGCAATGAGCAGTTCTTC.

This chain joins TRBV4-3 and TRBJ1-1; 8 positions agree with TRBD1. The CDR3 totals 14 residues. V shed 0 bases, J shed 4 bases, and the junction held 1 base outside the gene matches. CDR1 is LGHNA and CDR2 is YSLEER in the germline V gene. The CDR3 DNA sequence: TGCGCCAGCAGCCAAGAGACAGGGGTCACTGAAGCTTTCTTT. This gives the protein CASSQETGVTEAFF.

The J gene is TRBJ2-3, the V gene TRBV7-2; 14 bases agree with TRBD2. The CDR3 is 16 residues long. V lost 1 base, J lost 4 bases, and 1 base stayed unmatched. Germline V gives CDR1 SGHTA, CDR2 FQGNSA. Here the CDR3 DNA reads TGTGCCAGCAGCTTAGGACTAGCGGGAGGGGCAGATACGCAGTATTTT. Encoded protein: CASSLGLAGGADTQYF. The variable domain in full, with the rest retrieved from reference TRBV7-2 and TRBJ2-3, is GAGVSQSPSNKVTEKGKDVELRCDPISGHTALYWYRQSLGQGLEFLIYFQGNSAPDKSGLPSDRFSAERTGGSVSTLTIQRTQQEDSAVYLCASSLGLAGGADTQYFGPGTRLTVL.

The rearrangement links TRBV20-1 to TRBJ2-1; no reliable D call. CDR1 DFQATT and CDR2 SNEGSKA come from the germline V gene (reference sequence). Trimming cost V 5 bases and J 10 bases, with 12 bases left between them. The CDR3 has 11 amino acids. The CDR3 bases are TGCAGTGCTCGGCCAACCAGGGAGCAGTTCTTC. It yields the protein CSARPTREQFF.

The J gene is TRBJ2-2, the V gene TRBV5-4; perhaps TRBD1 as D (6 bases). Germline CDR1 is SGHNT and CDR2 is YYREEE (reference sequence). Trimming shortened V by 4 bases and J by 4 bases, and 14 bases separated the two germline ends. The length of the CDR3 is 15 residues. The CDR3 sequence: CASSPRGGSTGELFF. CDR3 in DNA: TGTGCCAGCAGCCCACGAGGGGGTAGCACCGGGGAGCTGTTTTTT.

CDR3 nucleotide sequence: TGTGCCAGCAGCCCCCGGGCGGCGGGGGGGGCTGAAGCTTTCTTT. As protein: CASSPRAAGGAEAFF. V gene TRBV9 combines with J gene TRBJ1-1; possibly TRBD1 for D (5 bases). Deletions cut 4 bases from V and 6 bases from J, with 19 bases between. Germline assignment: CDR1 SGDLS and CDR2 YYNGEE. CDR3 length: 15 residues.